These 11 T cell receptor beta chains were all obtained from the same sample, sequenced in a study of cytomegalovirus exposure and HLA in healthy donors (dated 2017 in TCRdb). The library relied on the immunoSEQ multiplex PCR assay. For the multiplex PCR, a mixture combining 60 forward primers for TCR Vbeta segments and 13 reverse primers for TCR Jbeta segments was used. Entries here come from immuneACCESS through TCRdb and include only in-frame sequences with V and J called. Some clones fail to appear in such tables; in the studies checked, an unresolved V gene covers under half of the shortfall, and the cause of the remainder is unknown. A total of around 92,000 clones appear in this sample, roughly 80% of them only once. Roughly 1.3% of the sample is held by the ten biggest clonotypes. The sample taken for sequencing was PBMCs. These receptors came from a girl aged 2 to 10 in good health and CMV-seropositive.

The chain joins TRBV6-5 to TRBJ1-2; D uncertain. Between the trimmed V and J ends, which lost 6 bases and 5 bases, there was a span of 19 bases. Germline CDR1 and CDR2: MNHEY and SVGAGI. The CDR3 covers 15 residues. CDR3 protein: CASRLNGLMEYGYTF. For the CDR3, the DNA is TGTGCCAGCAGACTTAATGGTTTGATGGAGTATGGCTACACCTTC.

This chain uses TRBV5-6 with TRBJ1-5; 7 bases line up with TRBD1. Germline V CDR1 and CDR2: SGHDT, YYEEEE. The CDR3 is made up of 15 amino acids. J lost 4 bases, V lost 4 bases, and 8 bases had no gene match. The CDR3 bases are TGTGCCAGCAGCAGAGACGGACAGGAGAATCAGCCCCAGCATTTT. Amino acids: CASSRDGQENQPQHF.

The chain links TRBV28 to TRBJ1-4; D not certain. Germline lookup yields CDR1 MDHEN and CDR2 SYDVKM. There are 12 residues in the CDR3. V was clipped by 8 bases and J by 8 bases, with 12 bases between them. This CDR3 is CASWRRGEKLFF. For the CDR3, the DNA is TGTGCCAGCTGGCGTCGCGGCGAAAAACTGTTTTTT.

The chain joins TRBV30 to TRBJ1-1, with 8 bases lining up with TRBD1. With 4 bases clipped from V and 4 bases from J, the junction kept 11 bases outside the gene matches. CDR3 length: 15 amino acids. Germline V gene data show CDR1 as GTSNPN and CDR2 as SVGIG (reference sequence). CDR3 region: CAWNYKDRVSTEAFF. CDR3 nucleotides: TGTGCCTGGAATTATAAGGACAGGGTCAGCACTGAAGCTTTCTTT.

This CDR3 is CASSLQVYNEQFF. As DNA, the CDR3 is TGTGCCAGCAGCTTACAGGTTTACAATGAGCAGTTCTTC. The chain couples TRBV7-9 to TRBJ2-1; D gene uncertain. The germline V gene has CDR1 SEHNR and CDR2 FQNEAQ (reference sequence). Trimming removed 2 bases at V and 4 bases at J, with 6 bases between. The CDR3 runs to 13 residues.

The V call is TRBV5-1, the J call TRBJ2-7, with 8 bases identical to TRBD2. The CDR3 consists of 14 residues. The V gene end was trimmed by 1 base and the J gene end by 5 bases; junction bases not matched to a gene: 5. CDR1 and CDR2 from the germline V gene are SGHRS and YFSETQ. The CDR3 DNA sequence: TGCGCCAGCAGCTTGCGGACTAGCATTGACGAGCAGTACTTC. Translated, it gives CASSLRTSIDEQYF. The full variable domain, with the rest looked up from reference TRBV5-1 and TRBJ2-7, is KAGVTQTPRYLIKTRGQQVTLSCSPISGHRSVSWYQQTPGQGLQFLFEYFSETQRNKGNFPGRFSGRQFSNSRSEMNVSTLELGDSALYLCASSLRTSIDEQYFGPGTRLTVT.

The chain has TRBV20-1 and TRBJ2-1; D call uncertain. CDR1 and CDR2 from the germline V gene are DFQATT and SNEGSKA (reference sequence). V was pared by 6 bases and J by 10 bases, with 10 bases between. The CDR3 extends over 10 amino acids. The CDR3 DNA reads as TGCAGTGCCGACATCCAGGAGCAGTTCTTC. Amino acids: CSADIQEQFF.

This clone was recorded only once. The chain combines TRBV5-1 with TRBJ1-2, with 7 bases fitting TRBD1. The CDR3 loop spans 14 amino acids. CDR1 SGHRS and CDR2 YFSETQ come from the germline V gene. V gave up 4 bases and J gave up 4 bases; unmatched junction bases: 7. The CDR3 nucleotides are TGCGCCAGCAGCGAAAACCGGGACAGCTATGGCTACACCTTC. It specifies CASSENRDSYGYTF.

The chain is built from TRBV4-1 and TRBJ2-3; the D gene is possibly TRBD2 (5 bases). The CDR3 extends over 15 amino acids. Germline V gene data show CDR1 as MGHRA and CDR2 as YSYEKL. V was cut by 6 bases and J by 1 base, with 14 bases left in between. The CDR3 is CASSQFNSGTDTQYF. In nucleotides, the CDR3 is TGCGCCAGCAGTCAATTTAATAGCGGCACAGATACGCAGTATTTT.

The V and J genes are TRBV6-1 and TRBJ2-1; D is uncertain. The CDR3 totals 15 residues. V was pared by 2 bases and J by 3 bases, with 11 bases between. The germline V gene has CDR1 MNHNS and CDR2 SASEGT. This CDR3 reads CASSEQAGDYNEQFF. DNA of the CDR3: TGTGCCAGCAGTGAACAGGCAGGCGACTACAATGAGCAGTTCTTC.

CDR3 sequence: CASRASGSGALAAQHF. The CDR3 DNA reads TGTGCCAGCAGGGCTTCGGGGTCAGGGGCCCTTGCAGCCCAGCATTTT. The rearrangement joins TRBV6-6 to TRBJ1-5, with a possible D match to TRBD1 (6 bases). The CDR3 is made up of 16 amino acids. The germline gives CDR1 MNHNY, CDR2 SVGAGI (reference sequence). V lost 6 bases and J 11 bases, leaving 26 bases between the germline ends.